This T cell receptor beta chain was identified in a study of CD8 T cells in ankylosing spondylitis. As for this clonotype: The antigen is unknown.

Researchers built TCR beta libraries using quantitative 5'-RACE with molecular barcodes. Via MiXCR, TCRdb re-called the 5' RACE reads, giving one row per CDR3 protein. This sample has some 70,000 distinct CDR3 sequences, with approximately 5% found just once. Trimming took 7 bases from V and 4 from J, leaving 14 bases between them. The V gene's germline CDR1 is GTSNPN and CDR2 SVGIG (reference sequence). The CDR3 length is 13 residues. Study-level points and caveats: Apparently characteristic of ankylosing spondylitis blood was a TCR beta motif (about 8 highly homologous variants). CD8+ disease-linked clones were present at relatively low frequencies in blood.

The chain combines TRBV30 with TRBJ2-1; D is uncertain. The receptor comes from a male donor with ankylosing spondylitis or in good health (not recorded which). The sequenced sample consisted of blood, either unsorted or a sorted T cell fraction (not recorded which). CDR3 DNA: TGTGCCTCCGAAGGGCCATTTTACAATGAGCAGTTCTTC. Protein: CASEGPFYNEQFF.